This section outlines one T cell receptor beta chain sequence together with its context. The data were taken from a study of blood T cell repertoires in COVID-19. In the study overall: The analysed material was cDNA or gDNA that came from T cells, B-cell-depleted T cells, or PBMCs.

After removal of 6 bases from V and 1 base from J, the junction contained 2 bases not matched to a gene. The germline V gene encodes CDR1 KGHDR and CDR2 SFDVKD. This CDR3 has 14 amino acids. In the authors' methods: Counts of nucleated cells, estimated from reference gene primer amplification, were obtained. The assay was immunoSEQ multiplex PCR, and TCRdb's table has in-frame clones only and misses some. The D gene and trimming were derived from the DNA, and the V and J assignments and clone size from that table. The table has about 190,000 clones, 70% to 90% seen once. This chain links TRBV24-1 with TRBJ2-3; 8 bases align to TRBD1. Specimen: peripheral blood. The clonotype comes from a woman between 65 and 79 years old with active or convalescent COVID-19. CDR3 in DNA: TGTGCCACCAGTTTGGACAGGGGCACAGATACGCAGTATTTT. Protein sequence: CATSLDRGTDTQYF.